Many counts were recorded for the clone carrying this TCR beta chain. The antigen is unknown. The entry originates in a study of identical twins. Broader study findings: A lower insertion count was a feature of abundant cord blood beta clonotypes, with no such feature in memory repertoires. Some out-of-frame alpha sequences were shared by twins, and these showed excess low generation probability.

The CDR3 totals 15 residues. The ends were cut back, 0 bases at V and 4 bases at J, with 12 bases in the middle. Per germline, CDR1 SGHRS and CDR2 YFSETQ. A template switching step contributed a universal primer site, while unique molecular identifiers were present in the cDNA. TCRdb processed the 5' RACE reads anew with MiXCR; each CDR3 protein has one entry. This table holds about 890,000 distinct CDR3 sequences, over 9% found once. The data were also submitted as part of a second study, on yellow fever vaccine responses in identical twins.

Sequenced sample: PBMCs. This rearrangement joins TRBV5-1 to TRBJ2-3; D uncertain. The receptor was isolated from a young woman in good health. The CDR3: CASSLDDNTADTQYF. The CDR3 DNA sequence: TGCGCCAGCAGCTTGGATGACAACACGGCAGATACGCAGTATTTT.